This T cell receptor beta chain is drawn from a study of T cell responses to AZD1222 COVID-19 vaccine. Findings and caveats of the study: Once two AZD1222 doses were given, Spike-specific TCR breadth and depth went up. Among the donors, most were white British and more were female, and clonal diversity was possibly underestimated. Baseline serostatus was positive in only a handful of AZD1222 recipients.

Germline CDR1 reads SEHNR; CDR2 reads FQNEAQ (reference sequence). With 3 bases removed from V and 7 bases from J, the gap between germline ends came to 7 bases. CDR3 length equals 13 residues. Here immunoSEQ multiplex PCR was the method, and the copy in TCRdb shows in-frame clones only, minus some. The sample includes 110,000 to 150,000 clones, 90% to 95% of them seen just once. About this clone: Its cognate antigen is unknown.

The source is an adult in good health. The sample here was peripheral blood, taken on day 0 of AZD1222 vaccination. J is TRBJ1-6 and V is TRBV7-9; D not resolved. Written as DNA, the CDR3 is TGTGCCAGCAGCTTGAGCCTGAATTCACCCCTCCACTTT. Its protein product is CASSLSLNSPLHF.